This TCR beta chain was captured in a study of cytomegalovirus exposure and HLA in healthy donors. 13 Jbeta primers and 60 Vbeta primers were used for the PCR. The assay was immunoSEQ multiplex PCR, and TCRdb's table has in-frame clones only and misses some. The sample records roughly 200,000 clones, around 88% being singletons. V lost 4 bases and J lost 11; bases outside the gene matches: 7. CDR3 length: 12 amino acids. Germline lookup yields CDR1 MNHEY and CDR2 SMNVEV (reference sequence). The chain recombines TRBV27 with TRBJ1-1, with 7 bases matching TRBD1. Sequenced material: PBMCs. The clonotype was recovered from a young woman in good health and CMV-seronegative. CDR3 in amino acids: CASSSSGGRAFF. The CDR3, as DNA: TGTGCCAGCAGTTCCTCAGGGGGGAGGGCTTTCTTT.